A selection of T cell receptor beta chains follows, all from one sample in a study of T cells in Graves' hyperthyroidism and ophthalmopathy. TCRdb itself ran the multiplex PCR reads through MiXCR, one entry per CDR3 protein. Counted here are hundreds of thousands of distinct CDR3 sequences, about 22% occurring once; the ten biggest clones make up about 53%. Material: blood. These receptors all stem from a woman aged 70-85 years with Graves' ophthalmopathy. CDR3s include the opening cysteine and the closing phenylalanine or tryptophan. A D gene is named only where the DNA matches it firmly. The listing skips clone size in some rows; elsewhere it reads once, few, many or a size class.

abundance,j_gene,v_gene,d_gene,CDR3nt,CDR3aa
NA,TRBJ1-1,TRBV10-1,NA,TGCGCCAGCAGTGACGATATGTCACGCTGGGGGCGGAACACTGAAGCTTTCTTT,CASSDDMSRWGRNTEAFF
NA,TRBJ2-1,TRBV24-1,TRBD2,TGTGCCACCAGTGATTTGACCCCTAGCGGGAGGGATGAGCAGTTCTTC,CATSDLTPSGRDEQFF
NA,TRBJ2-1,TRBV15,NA,TGTGCCACCAGCAGAGGACGGACAGATGAGCAGTTCTTC,CATSRGRTDEQFF
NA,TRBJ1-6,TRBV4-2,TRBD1,TGTGCCAGCAGCAACACCCGAGCCCGGGACAGGGGGCTTTCACCCCTCCACTTT,CASSNTRARDRGLSPLHF
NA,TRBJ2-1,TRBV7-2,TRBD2,TGTGCCAGCCAGGTAGGGCTAGCGGGAGTTGGTGAGCAGTTCTTC,CASQVGLAGVGEQFF
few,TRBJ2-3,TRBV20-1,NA,TGCAGTGCGGAAGGGCGGGGTGGGAGCACAGATACGCAGTATTTT,CSAEGRGGSTDTQYF
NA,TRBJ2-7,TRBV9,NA,TGTGCCAGCAGCCCGGGCGGGACCTACTACGAGCAGTACTTC,CASSPGGTYYEQYF
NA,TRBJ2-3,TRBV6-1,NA,TGTGCCAGCACTCGAGATGCTAGCACAGATACGCAGTATTTT,CASTRDASTDTQYF
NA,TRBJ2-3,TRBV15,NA,TGTGCCACCAGCACTTCCACCTCCACAGATACGCAGTATTTT,CATSTSTSTDTQYF
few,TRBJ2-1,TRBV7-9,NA,TGTGCCAGCAGCTTATTCGGGACAACGGAATATGAGCAGTTCTTC,CASSLFGTTEYEQFF
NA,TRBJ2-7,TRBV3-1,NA,TGTGCCAGCAGCCAAGTTGGGAACCACGAGCAGTACTTC,CASSQVGNHEQYF
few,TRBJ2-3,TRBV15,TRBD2,TGTGCCACTGTAGCGGGAGGGCCAAGAGATACGCAGTATTTT,CATVAGGPRDTQYF
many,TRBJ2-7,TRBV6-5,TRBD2,TGTGCCAGCAGTTACTCAGGGAGACTAGCGGGAGACGGCCACGAGCAGTACTTC,CASSYSGRLAGDGHEQYF
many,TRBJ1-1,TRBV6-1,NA,TGTGCCAGCAGTTTAACCACAGGCCCGGGGGCTGAAGCTTTCTTT,CASSLTTGPGAEAFF
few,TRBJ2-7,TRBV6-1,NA,TGTGCCAGCAGTGAAGCGCTTAGGGGGTCCTCCTACGAGCAGTACTTC,CASSEALRGSSYEQYF
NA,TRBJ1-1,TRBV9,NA,TGTGCCAGCAGCGTAGCAGGGAAGGGCACTGAAGCTTTCTTT,CASSVAGKGTEAFF
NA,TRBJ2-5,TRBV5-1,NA,TGCGCCAGCAGCTTGGACGGCGCTGGGATCCAAGAGACCCAGTACTTC,CASSLDGAGIQETQYF
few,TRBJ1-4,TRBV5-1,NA,TGTGCCAGCAGCTTGTTGGGAGCCAGCCATGAAAAACTGTTTTTT,CASSLLGASHEKLFF
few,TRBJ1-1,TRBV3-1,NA,TGTGCCAGCAGCCAACGTCGACGGGGCTATAACACTGAAGCTTTCTTT,CASSQRRRGYNTEAFF
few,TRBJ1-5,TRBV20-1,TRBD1,TGCAGTGCTAGAAGGACAGGGTCCCGGCAGCCCCAGCATTTT,CSARRTGSRQPQHF
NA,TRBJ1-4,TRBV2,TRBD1,TGTGCCAGCAGCAGGGACAGGGATAATGAAAAACTGTTTTTT,CASSRDRDNEKLFF
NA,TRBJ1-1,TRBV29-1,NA,TGCAGCGCCACTAAGAACACTGAAGCTTTCTTT,CSATKNTEAFF
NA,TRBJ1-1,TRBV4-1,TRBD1,TGCGCCAGCAGCCAAGATCTTGGGCGAGCCAGGGGGGTCACTGAAGCTTTCTTT,CASSQDLGRARGVTEAFF